Shown below are 9 T cell receptor beta chains from a single sample sequenced in a study of blood T cell repertoires in COVID-19. Repertoires were generated with immunoSEQ multiplex PCR, while TCRdb's copy carries only in-frame clones and drops some. The sample has a few hundred thousand clones; more than 85% are singletons. The sequencing sample was made of PBMCs or T cells enriched from blood (not recorded which). The receptors were sampled from an older woman who had recovered from COVID-19.

The chain links TRBV18 to TRBJ1-1; TRBD1 agrees at 8 bases. Germline V gene sequence: CDR1 KGHSH, CDR2 LQKENI. The CDR3 is made up of 15 amino acids. The V gene end was trimmed by 2 bases and the J gene end by 3 bases; junction bases not matched to a gene: 5. The DNA for the CDR3 is TGTGCCAGCTCACCAAGGACAGGGCTCGACACTGAAGCTTTCTTT. Amino acids: CASSPRTGLDTEAFF.

J is TRBJ2-7 and V is TRBV10-3; no clear D gene. The CDR3 is made up of 11 amino acids. CDR1 is ENHRY, CDR2 SYGVKD, per germline. V was cut by 10 bases and J by 0 bases, with 7 bases left in between. The CDR3 spells CATLSSYEQYF. The DNA of the CDR3 is TGTGCCACACTAAGCTCCTACGAGCAGTACTTC.

Only one count was recorded for this clone. The CDR3 sequence is CATSRGWAGDNYGYTF. CDR3 DNA: TGTGCCACCAGCAGAGGATGGGCAGGGGACAACTATGGCTACACCTTC. J is TRBJ1-2 and V is TRBV15; D perhaps matches TRBD1 (6 bases). V dropped 1 base and J dropped 2 bases, with 14 bases sitting between them. In germline, CDR1 is LNHNV, CDR2 YYDKDF (reference sequence). CDR3 size: 16 residues.

V is TRBV5-4 and J is TRBJ2-1, with TRBD2 matching 11 bases. Germline V gene lookup returns CDR1 SGHNT and CDR2 YYREEE (reference sequence). V lost 3 bases and J lost 7; bases outside the gene matches: 21. The CDR3 consists of 20 residues. CDR3 amino acids: CASSWGPDFSSGGRQNEQFF. DNA of the CDR3: TGTGCCAGCAGCTGGGGACCTGATTTCTCTAGCGGGGGGCGACAAAATGAGCAGTTCTTC.

The genes are TRBV6-5 and TRBJ2-5; D call uncertain. Per germline, CDR1 MNHEY and CDR2 SVGAGI. V was cut by 7 bases and J by 4 bases, with 13 bases left in between. CDR3 length: 13 amino acids. The CDR3 DNA is TGTGCCAGCAAAATCGCCGGCGGAGAGACCCAGTACTTC. This sequence encodes CASKIAGGETQYF.

This rearrangement joins TRBV2 to TRBJ2-3; 8 bases align to TRBD2. Germline loops: CDR1 SNHLY, CDR2 FYNNEI. This CDR3 has 12 amino acids. J lost 11 bases, V lost 7 bases, and 8 bases had no gene match. The CDR3 loop reads CASILWAGGQYF. CDR3 DNA sequence: TGTGCCAGCATCCTCTGGGCGGGGGGGCAGTATTTT.

This clone was observed a handful of times. This chain links TRBV7-2 with TRBJ2-1; D is unclear. Looked up from germline, CDR1 is SGHTA and CDR2 is FQGNSA. The CDR3 extends over 13 amino acids. Deletions cut 1 base from V and 4 bases from J, with 5 bases between. The CDR3 DNA reads TGTGCCAGCAGCTTAGAGCTATACAATGAGCAGTTCTTC. Its translation is CASSLELYNEQFF.

The gene calls are TRBV5-8 and TRBJ2-5, with 7 bases identical to TRBD1. The CDR3 contains 17 residues. Germline V gene data show CDR1 as SGHTS and CDR2 as YDEGEE. V dropped 0 bases and J dropped 1; count of bases not matched to a gene: 9. The CDR3 coding sequence is TGTGCCAGCAGCTTGGTAGTGGTTGGGGACAGCCAAGAGACCCAGTACTTC. It specifies CASSLVVVGDSQETQYF.

This clone was picked up a small number of times. This specimen includes other DNA sequences encoding the same CDR3. This chain uses TRBV9 with TRBJ2-7; D might be TRBD2 (6 bases). CDR1 and CDR2 from the germline V gene are SGDLS and YYNGEE. Trimming removed 4 bases at V and 4 bases at J, with 6 bases between. The CDR3 extends over 11 amino acids. The CDR3 is CASSRGYEQYF. DNA of the CDR3: TGTGCCAGCAGCCGGGGGTACGAGCAGTACTTC.